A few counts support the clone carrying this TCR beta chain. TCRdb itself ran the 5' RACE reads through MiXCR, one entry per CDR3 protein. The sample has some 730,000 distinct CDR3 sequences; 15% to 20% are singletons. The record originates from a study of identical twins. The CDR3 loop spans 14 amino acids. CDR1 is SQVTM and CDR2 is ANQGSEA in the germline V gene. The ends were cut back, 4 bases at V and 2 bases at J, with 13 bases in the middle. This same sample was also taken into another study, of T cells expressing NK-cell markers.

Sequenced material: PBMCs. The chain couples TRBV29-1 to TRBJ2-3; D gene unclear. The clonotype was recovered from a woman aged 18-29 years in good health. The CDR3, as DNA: TGCAGCGTTGGAGGAATAGGTATCACAGATACGCAGTATTTT. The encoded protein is CSVGGIGITDTQYF.